The next 29 T cell receptor beta chains were all read from a single sample in a study of T cells in Graves' hyperthyroidism and ophthalmopathy. There were TCR beta CDR3 regions amplified from RNA transcripts. RT-PCR in the first round (using the HTBI primer set) targeted the TCR CDR3. Using its own MiXCR run on the multiplex PCR reads, TCRdb lists one record per CDR3 protein. The sample lists under 400,000 distinct CDR3 sequences, about 16% occurring once. Sequencing input: blood. The receptors originated from a woman aged 60-75 years with Graves' ophthalmopathy.

Many counts were recorded for this clonotype. The chain has TRBV5-1 and TRBJ2-3; tentatively, D is TRBD2 (5 bases). Germline lookup yields CDR1 SGHRS and CDR2 YFSETQ. The CDR3 totals 16 residues. V lost 0 bases, J lost 0 bases, and 11 bases lay in between. DNA for the CDR3: TGCGCCAGCAGCTTGGCCACGGGGAAGAGCACAGATACGCAGTATTTT. It specifies CASSLATGKSTDTQYF.

Points on this clonotype: A far larger clone is only one base removed, so a read error is likely. The chain couples TRBV3-1 to TRBJ2-7, with 9 bases lining up with TRBD2. The CDR3 runs 14 residues. V was pared by 4 bases and J by 0 bases, with 1 base of the junction left unmatched. Germline V CDR1 and CDR2: LGHDT, YNNKEL (reference sequence). CDR3 bases: TGTGCCAGCAGCCTAGCGGGAGACTCCTACGAGCAGTACTTC. Translation gives CASSLAGDSYEQYF.

The V and J genes are TRBV9 and TRBJ2-7, with a weak D call TRBD1 (6 bases). Trimming stripped 4 bases from V and 3 bases from J, with 11 bases between. The CDR3 contains 13 residues. Germline assignment: CDR1 SGDLS and CDR2 YYNGEE. The CDR3 DNA follows: TGTGCCAGCAGCAGCCGGGACAACTACGAGCAGTACTTC. It codes for CASSSRDNYEQYF. Full variable domain (missing parts from reference TRBV9 and TRBJ2-7): DSGVTQTPKHLITATGQRVTLRCSPRSGDLSVYWYQQSLDQGLQFLIQYYNGEERAKGNILERFSAQQFPDLHSELNLSSLELGDSALYFCASSSRDNYEQYFGPGTRLTVT.

This clonotype was recorded a few times. The rearrangement joins TRBV5-4 to TRBJ1-5; D not certain. V shed 0 bases and J shed 7 bases, with 8 bases lying between them. The CDR3 has 13 amino acids. CDR1 is SGHNT, CDR2 YYREEE, per germline (reference sequence). The DNA for the CDR3 is TGTGCCAGCAGCTTGGCAGGTGGCCAGCCCCAGCATTTT. The encoded protein is CASSLAGGQPQHF.

This clonotype occurred many times. The CDR3 DNA sequence: TGCAGTGCTAGCTTCGGTAGATCCCACGAGCAGTACTTC. It translates to CSASFGRSHEQYF. This sequence joins TRBV20-1 and TRBJ2-7, with D hard to call. The germline V gene encodes CDR1 DFQATT and CDR2 SNEGSKA (reference sequence). The CDR3 has 13 residues. The V and J ends lost 3 bases and 5 bases respectively, with 14 bases between them.

This clonotype was counted many times. The V call is TRBV20-1, the J call TRBJ2-5, with TRBD2 matching 7 bases. Germline-derived CDR1 and CDR2 are DFQATT and SNEGSKA (reference sequence). The length of the CDR3 is 11 residues. CDR3 residues: CSGGGRETQYF. Here the CDR3 DNA reads TGCAGCGGGGGAGGGAGGGAGACCCAGTACTTC.

This clonotype appeared many times. The V gene is TRBV20-1, the J gene TRBJ2-3; no clear D gene. CDR3 length: 11 amino acids. The germline V and J ends were trimmed by 6 bases and 5 bases, with 9 bases remaining between them. Per germline, CDR1 DFQATT and CDR2 SNEGSKA (reference sequence). The CDR3, as DNA: TGCAGTGCCCGTCCTGGAGATACGCAGTATTTT. Translated: CSARPGDTQYF.

This clonotype has at least ten counts. This chain connects TRBV18 to TRBJ2-7, with TRBD1 matching 8 bases. V trimming: 3 bases; J trimming: 3 bases; junction bases outside the gene matches: 10. The CDR3 covers 16 residues. Germline CDR1 reads KGHSH; CDR2 reads LQKENI. The CDR3, as DNA: TGTGCCAGCTCACCCAAGAAAGGGACAGGAGACTACGAGCAGTACTTC. Amino acid sequence: CASSPKKGTGDYEQYF.

This clonotype has a count of ten or more. The chain is built from TRBV27 and TRBJ1-1, with 9 nucleotides matching TRBD1. The CDR3 consists of 16 residues. Germline V gene lookup returns CDR1 MNHEY and CDR2 SMNVEV (reference sequence). With 3 bases clipped from V and 4 bases from J, the junction kept 9 bases outside the gene matches. CDR3 residues: CASSFSGRGQGTEAFF. DNA for the CDR3: TGTGCCAGCAGTTTTAGTGGGAGGGGACAGGGCACTGAAGCTTTCTTT.

The rearrangement joins TRBV28 to TRBJ1-4; D call uncertain. This CDR3 is 13 amino acids long. Trimming pared 3 bases from V and 7 bases from J, leaving 9 bases between. The germline V gene has CDR1 MDHEN and CDR2 SYDVKM. The CDR3 sequence: CASSFEEGEKLFF. The DNA for the CDR3 is TGTGCCAGCAGTTTTGAGGAGGGTGAAAAACTGTTTTTT.

This clonotype was found many times. The rearrangement joins TRBV29-1 to TRBJ1-1, with D uncertain. This CDR3 has 13 amino acids. V was trimmed by 4 bases and J by 0 bases, leaving 9 bases between them. Germline assignment: CDR1 SQVTM and CDR2 ANQGSEA. CDR3: CSVAGLMNTEAFF. The CDR3 DNA reads as TGCAGCGTTGCAGGCTTAATGAACACTGAAGCTTTCTTT.

The gene calls are TRBV7-3 and TRBJ1-1, with a possible D match to TRBD1 (5 bases). CDR3 length: 13 residues. Germline-derived CDR1 and CDR2 are SGHTA and FQGTGA. Trimming removed 5 bases at V and 5 bases at J, with 12 bases between. DNA for the CDR3: TGTGCCAGCAGCATTCGGGGCGATACTGAAGCTTTCTTT. Protein: CASSIRGDTEAFF.

The table lists this clonotype with a few counts. V gene TRBV4-1 combines with J gene TRBJ2-1; TRBD2 matches 7 bases. With V trimmed by 3 bases and J by 0 bases, 8 bases remained unmatched. The CDR3 has 17 amino acids. In germline, CDR1 is MGHRA, CDR2 YSYEKL. Written as DNA, the CDR3 is TGCGCCAGCAGCCAGACGAGCGGGACCACCTCCTACAATGAGCAGTTCTTC. This encodes CASSQTSGTTSYNEQFF.

This clonotype was detected ten times or more. The V and J genes are TRBV11-2 and TRBJ2-3; D is possibly TRBD1 (5 bases). The ends were cut back, 3 bases at V and 1 base at J, with 11 bases in the middle. The CDR3 is 15 amino acids. CDR1 is SGHAT, CDR2 FQNNGV, per germline. The chain's CDR3 is CASSFVGQGTDTQYF. In DNA, the CDR3 is TGTGCCAGCAGCTTTGTGGGGCAGGGCACAGATACGCAGTATTTT.

The chain employs TRBV28 and TRBJ1-2; D might be TRBD1 (6 bases). The CDR3 is 13 amino acids. The V end lost 7 bases, the J end lost 2 bases, and 11 bases lay between the germline ends. The germline V gene has CDR1 MDHEN and CDR2 SYDVKM. DNA of the CDR3: TGTGCCAGCACCTGGGGACAAAACTATGGCTACACCTTC. This sequence encodes CASTWGQNYGYTF.

This clonotype occurred a few times. This chain joins TRBV27 and TRBJ2-1, with 14 bases that match TRBD2. The CDR3 is 17 amino acids. After removal of 4 bases from V and 8 bases from J, the junction contained 10 bases not matched to a gene. Germline CDR1 and CDR2: MNHEY and SMNVEV (reference sequence). The CDR3 nucleotides are TGTGCCAGCAGTTCAAGACTAGCGGGAGGGCCCTCTGATGAGCAGTTCTTC. This translates into CASSSRLAGGPSDEQFF.

This clonotype has a count of ten or more. V is TRBV7-3 and J is TRBJ2-1; no reliable D call. CDR3 length equals 14 residues. The V end was cut by 2 bases, the J end by 5 bases, with 10 bases between. Germline V gives CDR1 SGHTA, CDR2 FQGTGA. This chain's CDR3 is CASSLSVTDNEQFF. As DNA, the CDR3 is TGTGCCAGCAGCTTATCGGTTACTGACAATGAGCAGTTCTTC.

The chain combines TRBV27 with TRBJ1-5; TRBD1 matches 7 bases. V gave up 6 bases and J gave up 7 bases; unmatched junction bases: 9. There are 14 residues in the CDR3. The germline V gene encodes CDR1 MNHEY and CDR2 SMNVEV (reference sequence). CDR3 in amino acids: CASSRRGGIQPQHF. The CDR3 nucleotides read TGTGCCAGCAGCCGCAGGGGGGGCATCCAGCCCCAGCATTTT.

The chain links TRBV3-1 to TRBJ2-7; D remains ambiguous. Trimming took off 1 base at V and 5 bases at J, with 12 bases between the two ends. The CDR3 length is 14 residues. The germline gives CDR1 LGHDT, CDR2 YNNKEL (reference sequence). This CDR3 reads CASSQAAGPDEQYF. The CDR3, as DNA: TGTGCCAGCAGCCAAGCAGCCGGTCCGGACGAGCAGTACTTC.

This clonotype was counted a few times. J is TRBJ2-7 and V is TRBV9; no firm D call. V lost 2 bases and J 3 bases, leaving 15 bases between the germline ends. The CDR3 runs to 15 residues. Per germline, CDR1 SGDLS and CDR2 YYNGEE. The CDR3 nucleotides read TGTGCCAGCAGCGTCGACCCAAGTCCCCTCTACGAGCAGTACTTC. Protein sequence: CASSVDPSPLYEQYF.

The V gene is TRBV14, the J gene TRBJ1-2; 10 bases agree with TRBD1. V lost 2 bases and J lost 8; bases outside the gene matches: 5. The CDR3 length is 14 residues. Germline CDR1 and CDR2: SGHDN and FVKESK. CDR3 amino acids: CASSQTDRGRGYTF. The CDR3 DNA sequence: TGTGCCAGCAGCCAAACAGACAGGGGGCGAGGCTACACCTTC.

There are many counts of this clonotype. The chain has TRBV11-2 and TRBJ1-1; 8 bases map to TRBD1. The CDR3 is 15 amino acids. Per germline, CDR1 SGHAT and CDR2 FQNNGV. V lost 5 bases and J lost 3; bases outside the gene matches: 8. The CDR3 loop is CASSLTGAMDTEAFF. In DNA form, the CDR3 reads TGTGCCAGCAGCCTGACAGGGGCCATGGACACTGAAGCTTTCTTT. Full variable domain (outside the CDR3, taken from reference TRBV11-2 and TRBJ1-1): EAGVAQSPRYKIIEKRQSVAFWCNPISGHATLYWYQQILGQGPKLLIQFQNNGVVDDSQLPKDRFSAERLKGVDSTLKIQPAKLEDSAVYLCASSLTGAMDTEAFFGQGTRLTVV.

V gene TRBV12-3 or TRBV12-4 combines with J gene TRBJ1-6; D might be TRBD1 (5 bases). V lost 5 bases to trimming and J lost 14 bases, with 25 bases between them. This CDR3 is 16 amino acids long. The CDR3 loop reads CASSISGRPTKFTLHF. As DNA, the CDR3 is TGTGCCAGCAGTATTTCGGGACGGCCAACGAAATTCACCCTCCACTTT.

This clonotype has a count of ten or more. The chain has TRBV12-5 and TRBJ2-3, with D uncertain. Germline V gene sequence: CDR1 LGHNT, CDR2 FRNRAP. This CDR3 has 15 amino acids. Trimming left V 0 bases short and J 0 bases short, with 7 bases between. The CDR3 sequence: CASGLVWSSTDTQYF. The DNA for the CDR3 is TGTGCTAGTGGTTTGGTATGGTCTAGCACAGATACGCAGTATTTT.

This clonotype was detected many times. The chain recombines TRBV6-1 with TRBJ2-2, with a weak D call TRBD1 (9 bases). The ends were cut back, 7 bases at V and 10 bases at J, with 22 bases in the middle. This CDR3 comprises 15 residues. Looked up from germline, CDR1 is MNHNS and CDR2 is SASEGT. The CDR3 sequence is CASTNRGRGVEELFF. CDR3 coding DNA: TGTGCCAGCACGAACAGGGGGCGGGGGGTGGAGGAGCTGTTTTTT.

This clonotype was recorded at least ten times. This rearrangement joins TRBV20-1 to TRBJ2-7; 7 bases are a match to TRBD2. This CDR3 has 17 amino acids. The germline gives CDR1 DFQATT, CDR2 SNEGSKA (reference sequence). With 0 bases clipped from V and 6 bases from J, the junction kept 17 bases outside the gene matches. The CDR3 loop is CSARDRMGGSGSGEQYF. In DNA form, the CDR3 reads TGCAGTGCTAGAGACCGTATGGGCGGGAGCGGTTCTGGCGAGCAGTACTTC.

This clonotype was observed at least ten times. This chain links TRBV28 with TRBJ2-3; either TRBD1 or TRBD2 may supply D (7 bases each). Looked up from germline, CDR1 is MDHEN and CDR2 is SYDVKM. V gave up 1 base and J gave up 1 base, with 18 bases separating them. This CDR3 region has 18 residues. This CDR3 is CASSLSSGGEARTDTQYF. The CDR3 bases are TGTGCCAGCAGTTTATCGTCAGGGGGGGAGGCACGCACAGATACGCAGTATTTT.

At least ten counts were recorded for this clonotype. The rearrangement links TRBV20-1 to TRBJ2-7; TRBD2 matches at 9 bases. The CDR3 is 18 amino acids. Germline CDR1 and CDR2: DFQATT and SNEGSKA (reference sequence). The J segment lost 3 bases and the V segment lost 0 bases, leaving 15 bases of the junction unmatched. In DNA, the CDR3 is TGCAGTGCTAGAGAGACTAGCGGCCTTAATATGGGGTTCTACGAGCAGTACTTC. As protein: CSARETSGLNMGFYEQYF.

This clonotype was seen at least ten times. The rearrangement joins TRBV2 to TRBJ2-3; D remains unclear. CDR1 and CDR2 from the germline V gene are SNHLY and FYNNEI. There are 12 residues in the CDR3. V was clipped by 4 bases and J by 4 bases, with 6 bases between them. The CDR3 is CASSGVADTQYF. The CDR3 region has the DNA TGTGCCAGCAGTGGGGTGGCAGATACGCAGTATTTT.